Listed below are T cell receptor beta chains from one sample, sequenced in a study of human T cells and chemical hapten exposure. Each CDR3 protein gets one entry after TCRdb re-called the RACE reads with MiXCR. The repertoire holds roughly 200,000 distinct CDR3 sequences, with around 24% as singletons. The material was whole blood, obtained in connection with sensitization to the hapten diphenylcyclopropenone (DPC). The receptors were gathered from a woman between 45 and 60 years old with alopecia areata. Some clones in this sample may be carry-over from other donors' samples. Both conserved end residues are part of each CDR3. Fields, in order: J gene, V gene, D gene, CDR3 protein. The D gene is left open where the match is weak.

j_gene: TRBJ1-4
v_gene: TRBV15
d_gene: -
CDR3aa: CATSTRDIGEKLFF

j_gene: TRBJ2-6
v_gene: TRBV7-8
d_gene: -
CDR3aa: CASSQGGQVYSGANVLTF

j_gene: TRBJ2-1
v_gene: TRBV20-1
d_gene: TRBD2
CDR3aa: CSARRLAGDEQFF

j_gene: TRBJ2-3
v_gene: TRBV20-1
d_gene: TRBD2
CDR3aa: CSAPFYRASGRGTQYF

j_gene: TRBJ1-2
v_gene: TRBV27
d_gene: -
CDR3aa: CASSSAGLGWRNYGYTF

j_gene: TRBJ2-2
v_gene: TRBV7-2
d_gene: TRBD2
CDR3aa: CASSQTSGRAGELFF

j_gene: TRBJ2-1
v_gene: TRBV11-1
d_gene: -
CDR3aa: CASSLVEGVGEQFF

j_gene: TRBJ1-5
v_gene: TRBV7-8
d_gene: -
CDR3aa: CASSLFGGGNQPQHF

j_gene: TRBJ2-7
v_gene: TRBV20-1
d_gene: TRBD2
CDR3aa: CSAPGLAGVEEQYF

j_gene: TRBJ2-7
v_gene: TRBV28
d_gene: TRBD1
CDR3aa: CASSSPGQGEGRFYEQYF

j_gene: TRBJ2-7
v_gene: TRBV4-2
d_gene: TRBD2
CDR3aa: CASSLLAGTRIAEQYF

j_gene: TRBJ1-1
v_gene: TRBV29-1
d_gene: -
CDR3aa: CSVEIVQGRAEAFF

j_gene: TRBJ2-2
v_gene: TRBV9
d_gene: -
CDR3aa: CASSVATGELFF

j_gene: TRBJ2-1
v_gene: TRBV5-1
d_gene: TRBD2
CDR3aa: CASSSSGSYNEQFF

j_gene: TRBJ2-7
v_gene: TRBV9
d_gene: TRBD2
CDR3aa: CASSGRSSGSAEQYF

j_gene: TRBJ2-1
v_gene: TRBV7-9
d_gene: -
CDR3aa: CASSQGSYNEQFF

j_gene: TRBJ2-2
v_gene: TRBV29-1
d_gene: TRBD1
CDR3aa: CSVPGGPNTGELFF

j_gene: TRBJ1-5
v_gene: TRBV2
d_gene: -
CDR3aa: CASSEAAGNQPQHF